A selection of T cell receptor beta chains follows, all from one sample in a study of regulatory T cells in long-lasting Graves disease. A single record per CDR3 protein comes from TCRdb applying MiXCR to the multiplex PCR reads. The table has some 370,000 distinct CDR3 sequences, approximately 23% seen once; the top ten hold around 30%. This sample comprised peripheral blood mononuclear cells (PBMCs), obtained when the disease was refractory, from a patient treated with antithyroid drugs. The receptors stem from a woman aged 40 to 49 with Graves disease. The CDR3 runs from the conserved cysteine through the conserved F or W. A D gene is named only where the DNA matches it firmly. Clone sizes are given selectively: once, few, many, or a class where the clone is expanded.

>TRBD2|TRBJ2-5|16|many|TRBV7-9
CASSLTGTTGEETQYF
TGTGCCAGCAGCTTAACCGGGACTACGGGGGAAGAGACCCAGTACTTC
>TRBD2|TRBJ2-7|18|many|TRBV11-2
CASSPRVDSGSKRYEQYF
TGTGCCAGCAGCCCCCGGGTTGATAGCGGGAGTAAGAGGTACGAGCAGTACTTC
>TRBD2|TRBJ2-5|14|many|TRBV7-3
CASSRSGRGETQYF
TGTGCCAGCAGTCGTAGCGGGAGGGGAGAGACCCAGTACTTC
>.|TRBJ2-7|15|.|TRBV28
CASSPNSVLSYEQYF
TGTGCCAGCTCACCAAATTCGGTCCTATCCTACGAGCAGTACTTC
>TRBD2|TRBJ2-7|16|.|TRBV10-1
CASSESPLAGRREQYF
TGCGCCAGCAGTGAGTCCCCACTAGCGGGAAGACGCGAGCAGTACTTC
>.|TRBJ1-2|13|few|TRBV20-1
CSAREKANYGYTF
TGCAGTGCTAGAGAAAAGGCGAACTATGGCTACACCTTC
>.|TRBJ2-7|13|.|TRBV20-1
CSAPPGEGLKQYF
TGCAGTGCTCCCCCCGGGGAAGGGTTGAAGCAGTACTTC
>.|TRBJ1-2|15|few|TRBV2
CASRDDLTELYGYTF
TGTGCCAGCAGGGACGACCTGACAGAACTCTATGGCTACACCTTC
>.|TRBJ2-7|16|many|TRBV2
CASSSTGQPSSYEQYF
TGTGCCAGCAGTTCAACAGGACAGCCAAGCTCCTACGAGCAGTACTTC
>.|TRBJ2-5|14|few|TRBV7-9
CASSRPGDGETQYF
TGTGCCAGCAGCCGCCCGGGGGACGGAGAGACCCAGTACTTC
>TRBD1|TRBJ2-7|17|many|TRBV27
CASRPGQAKGESLEQYF
TGTGCCAGCAGACCGGGACAGGCCAAAGGAGAGTCTCTCGAGCAGTACTTC
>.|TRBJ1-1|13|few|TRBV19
CASKWGPGTEAFF
TGTGCCAGTAAGTGGGGGCCGGGCACTGAAGCTTTCTTT
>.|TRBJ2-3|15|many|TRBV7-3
CASSFLGGGTDTQYF
TGTGCCAGCAGCTTTTTGGGGGGCGGCACAGATACGCAGTATTTT
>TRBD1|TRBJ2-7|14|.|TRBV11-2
CASIPPGQPYEQYF
TGTGCCAGCATCCCACCGGGACAGCCATACGAGCAGTACTTC
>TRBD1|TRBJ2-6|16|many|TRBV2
CASSPDRGSGANVLTF
TGTGCCAGCAGCCCCGACAGGGGCTCTGGGGCCAACGTCCTGACTTTC
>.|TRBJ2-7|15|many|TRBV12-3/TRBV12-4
CASSSRGTHGYEQYF
TGTGCCAGCAGTTCCAGAGGGACCCACGGGTACGAGCAGTACTTC
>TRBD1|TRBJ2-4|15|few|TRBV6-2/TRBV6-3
CASRPRDRVKNIQYF
TGTGCCAGCAGGCCTCGGGACAGGGTCAAAAACATTCAGTACTTC
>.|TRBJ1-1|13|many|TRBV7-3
CASSLIGGGIAFF
TGTGCCAGCAGCTTAATCGGGGGGGGAATAGCTTTCTTT
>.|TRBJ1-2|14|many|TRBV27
CASSSNVGNYGYTF
TGTGCCAGCAGTTCAAACGTGGGTAACTATGGCTACACCTTC
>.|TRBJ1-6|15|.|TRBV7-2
CASSFSITYNSPLHF
TGTGCCAGCAGCTTCTCGATTACCTATAATTCACCCCTCCACTTT
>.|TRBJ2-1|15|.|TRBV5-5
CASSFRSAGYNEQFF
TGTGCCAGCAGCTTTCGGTCCGCAGGCTACAATGAGCAGTTCTTC
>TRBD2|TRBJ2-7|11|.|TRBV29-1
CAGGTAYEQYF
TGCGCGGGGGGGACTGCCTACGAGCAGTACTTC
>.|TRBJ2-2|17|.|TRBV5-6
CASSLEFSPPSTGELFF
TGTGCCAGCAGCTTGGAGTTTAGCCCACCCTCCACCGGGGAGCTGTTTTTT
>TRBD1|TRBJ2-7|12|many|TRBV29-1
CSVGDSSYEQYF
TGCAGCGTGGGGGACAGCTCCTACGAGCAGTACTTC
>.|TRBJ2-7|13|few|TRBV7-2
CASSLSSSHEQYF
TGTGCCAGCAGCTTGTCTAGTTCCCACGAGCAGTACTTC
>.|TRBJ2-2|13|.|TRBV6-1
CASSVHLFGELFF
TGTGCCAGCAGTGTCCACTTGTTCGGGGAGCTGTTTTTT
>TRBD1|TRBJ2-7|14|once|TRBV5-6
CASSFWTGFYEQYF
TGTGCCAGCAGCTTCTGGACAGGGTTCTACGAGCAGTACTTC
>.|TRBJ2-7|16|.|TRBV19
CASSRGRGVPSYEQYF
TGTGCCAGTAGCCGTGGACGCGGAGTTCCCTCCTACGAGCAGTACTTC
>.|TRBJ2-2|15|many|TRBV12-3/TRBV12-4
CASSFSGTNTGELFF
TGTGCCAGCAGTTTTAGCGGCACGAACACCGGGGAGCTGTTTTTT
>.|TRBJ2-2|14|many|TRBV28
CASSLYGALRELFF
TGTGCCAGCAGTTTGTACGGGGCTCTAAGGGAGCTGTTTTTT
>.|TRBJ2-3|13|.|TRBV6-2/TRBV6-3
CASSFKSTDTQYF
TGTGCCAGCAGTTTTAAGTCCACAGATACGCAGTATTTT
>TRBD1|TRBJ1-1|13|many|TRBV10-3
CAIRRQGDTEAFF
TGTGCCATCAGGCGACAGGGGGACACTGAAGCTTTCTTT